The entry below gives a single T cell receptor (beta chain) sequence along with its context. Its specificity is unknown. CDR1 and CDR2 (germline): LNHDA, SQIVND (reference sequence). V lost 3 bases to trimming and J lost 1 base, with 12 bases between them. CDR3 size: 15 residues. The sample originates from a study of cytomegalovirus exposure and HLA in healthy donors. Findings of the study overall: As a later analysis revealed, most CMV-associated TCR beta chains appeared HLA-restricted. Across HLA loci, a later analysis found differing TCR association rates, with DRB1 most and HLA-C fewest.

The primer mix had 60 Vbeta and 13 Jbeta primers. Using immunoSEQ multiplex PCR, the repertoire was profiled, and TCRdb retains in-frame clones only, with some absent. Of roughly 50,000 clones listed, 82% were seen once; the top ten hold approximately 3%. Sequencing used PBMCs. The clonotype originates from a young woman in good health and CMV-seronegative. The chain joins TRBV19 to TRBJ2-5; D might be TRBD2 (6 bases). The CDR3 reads CASSIMGGPQETQYF. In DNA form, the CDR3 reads TGTGCCAGTAGTATTATGGGGGGACCCCAAGAGACCCAGTACTTC. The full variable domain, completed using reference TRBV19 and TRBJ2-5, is DGGITQSPKYLFRKEGQNVTLSCEQNLNHDAMYWYRQDPGQGLRLIYYSQIVNDFQKGDIAEGYSVSREKKESFPLTVTSAQKNPTAFYLCASSIMGGPQETQYFGPGTRLLVL.